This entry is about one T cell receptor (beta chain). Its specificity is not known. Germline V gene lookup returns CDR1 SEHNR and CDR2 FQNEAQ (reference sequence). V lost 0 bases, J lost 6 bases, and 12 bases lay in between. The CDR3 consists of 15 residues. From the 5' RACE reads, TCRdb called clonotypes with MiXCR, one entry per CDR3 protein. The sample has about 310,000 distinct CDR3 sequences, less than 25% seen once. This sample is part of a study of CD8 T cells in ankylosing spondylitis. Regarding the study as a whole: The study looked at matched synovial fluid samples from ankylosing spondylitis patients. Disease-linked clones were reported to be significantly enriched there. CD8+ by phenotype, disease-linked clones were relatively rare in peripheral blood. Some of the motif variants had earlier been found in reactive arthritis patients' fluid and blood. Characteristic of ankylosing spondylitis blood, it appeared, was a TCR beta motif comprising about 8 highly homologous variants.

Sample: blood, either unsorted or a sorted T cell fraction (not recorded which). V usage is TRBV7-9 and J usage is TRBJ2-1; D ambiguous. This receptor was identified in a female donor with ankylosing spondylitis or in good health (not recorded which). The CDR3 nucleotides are TGTGCCAGCAGCTTAGCTAGCTCTCATCCCAATGAGCAGTTCTTC. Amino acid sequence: CASSLASSHPNEQFF.